What follows are 10 T cell receptor beta chains derived from one specimen sequenced in a study of T cells in Graves' hyperthyroidism and ophthalmopathy. Researchers amplified the TCR beta CDR3 regions from RNA transcripts. The HTBI set primed first-round TCR CDR3 RT-PCR. From the multiplex PCR reads, TCRdb called clonotypes with MiXCR, one entry per CDR3 protein. The data show about 340,000 distinct CDR3 sequences, over 15% seen once. The source material was blood. The source is a woman in her fifties or sixties with Graves' hyperthyroidism.

This clonotype was seen more than once but under ten times. The chain couples TRBV9 to TRBJ2-2; D is undetermined. V was cut by 0 bases and J by 4 bases, with 4 bases left in between. From germline, CDR1 is SGDLS and CDR2 YYNGEE. This CDR3 is built from 13 residues. The DNA for the CDR3 is TGTGCCAGCAGCGTAGGCCTCACCGGGGAGCTGTTTTTT. It codes for CASSVGLTGELFF. Full variable domain (missing parts from reference TRBV9 and TRBJ2-2): DSGVTQTPKHLITATGQRVTLRCSPRSGDLSVYWYQQSLDQGLQFLIQYYNGEERAKGNILERFSAQQFPDLHSELNLSSLELGDSALYFCASSVGLTGELFFGEGSRLTVL.

V usage is TRBV12-3 or TRBV12-4 and J usage is TRBJ1-2; D may be TRBD1 (5 bases). This CDR3 spans 14 amino acids. Trimming pared 1 base from V and 2 bases from J, leaving 8 bases between. The CDR3 DNA reads TGTGCCAGCAGTTTAGGACGGGGGAACTATGGCTACACCTTC. This gives the protein CASSLGRGNYGYTF.

V gene TRBV7-9 combines with J gene TRBJ2-7, with TRBD1 identical over 8 bases. J lost 6 bases, V lost 6 bases, and 13 bases had no gene match. Germline CDR1 SEHNR, CDR2 FQNEAQ (reference sequence). This CDR3 is built from 15 residues. This CDR3 reads CASRHAARGQGEQYF. CDR3 nucleotide sequence: TGTGCCAGCAGACACGCGGCCAGGGGGCAGGGCGAGCAGTACTTC.

This chain links TRBV6-1 with TRBJ2-3; 10 bases are a match to TRBD2. Trimming cost V 5 bases and J 6 bases; bases outside gene matches: 8. The CDR3 is made up of 15 amino acids. Germline lookup yields CDR1 MNHNS and CDR2 SASEGT. The CDR3 sequence is CASSPGSGGADTQYF. In nucleotides, the CDR3 is TGTGCCAGCAGTCCCGGGAGCGGGGGGGCGGATACGCAGTATTTT.

The table lists this clonotype with many counts. Relative to the germline gene, one junction end is altered; a read error may explain this. The chain uses TRBV7-7 and TRBJ2-3; D may be TRBD1 or TRBD2 (5 bases each). This CDR3 has 13 residues. Germline V CDR1 and CDR2: SSHAT, FNYEAQ (reference sequence). CDR3 DNA: TGTGCTAGCAGCCTAGTCTGGATGGGGGCGCAGTATTTT. It translates to CASSLVWMGAQYF.

This chain uses TRBV6-1 with TRBJ2-5, with D tentatively TRBD1 (6 bases). Looked up from germline, CDR1 is MNHNS and CDR2 is SASEGT. The V gene lost 6 bases and the J gene lost 4 bases, with 18 bases spanning the gap. CDR3 length: 15 amino acids. The CDR3 coding sequence is TGTGCCAGCAGCCGTGTACAGGGTTTCGGAGAGACCCAGTACTTC. It translates to CASSRVQGFGETQYF.

This clonotype was counted only a few times. The CDR3: CAISDGLATEQYF. CDR3 nucleotide sequence: TGTGCCATCAGTGATGGGCTAGCTACCGAGCAGTACTTC. The chain recombines TRBV10-3 with TRBJ2-7; a possible D gene is TRBD2 (5 bases). This CDR3 is 13 amino acids long. The V and J ends lost 3 bases and 6 bases respectively, with 12 bases between them. Germline V gene sequence: CDR1 ENHRY, CDR2 SYGVKD.

The rearrangement links TRBV13 to TRBJ2-5; 7 nucleotides match TRBD2. The CDR3 length is 16 residues. Germline V gene lookup returns CDR1 PRHDT and CDR2 FYEKMQ (reference sequence). Germline trimming cut 3 bases from V and 3 bases from J; bases unmatched to any gene: 10. CDR3 nucleotide sequence: TGTGCCAGCAGCTTCAATTTCCGCGGGAGTGAAGAGACCCAGTACTTC. This codes for CASSFNFRGSEETQYF. Combining the CDR3 with reference TRBV13 and TRBJ2-5 gives the whole variable domain AAGVIQSPRHLIKEKRETATLKCYPIPRHDTVYWYQQGPGQDPQFLISFYEKMQSDKGSIPDRFSAQQFSDYHSELNMSSLELGDSALYFCASSFNFRGSEETQYFGPGTRLLVL.

This clonotype was observed at least ten times. The chain carries TRBV6-5 and TRBJ2-5; D is perhaps TRBD2 (7 bases). CDR1 and CDR2 from the germline V gene are MNHEY and SVGAGI. V was clipped by 2 bases and J by 4 bases, with 14 bases between them. CDR3 length: 15 amino acids. In DNA, the CDR3 is TGTGCCAGCAGTTACACTAACAGGGAGGGAGAGACCCAGTACTTC. Translation: CASSYTNREGETQYF.

As concerns this clonotype: Just one base apart from a much larger clone, this may be a read error. The CDR3 does not close with the conserved phenylalanine or tryptophan, likely indicating a read error. The chain couples TRBV10-3 to TRBJ2-6, with a tentative D call TRBD2 (6 bases). V gave up 8 bases and J gave up 4 bases, with 12 bases separating them. Germline V lookup: CDR1 ENHRY, CDR2 SYGVKD. The CDR3 extends over 14 amino acids. As DNA, the CDR3 is TGTGCCATCTCGGAGGGCTTCGGGGCCAACGTCCTGACTCTC. It encodes CAISEGFGANVLTL.